This TCR beta chain emerged from a study of regulatory T cells in long-lasting Graves disease. This CDR3 contains 22 residues. Looked up from germline, CDR1 is LNHDA and CDR2 is SQIVND (reference sequence). Trimming removed 6 bases from V and 2 bases from J; junction bases left unmatched: 25. The time point was: persistent/refractory GD, antithyroid drugs over 5 years with positive TRAb. From PBMCs, RNA was extracted and then used to make the TCR library. American Thyroid Association guidelines were used to diagnose Graves' disease. The authors built TCR beta libraries using iRepertoire HTBI primers and Arm-PCR of CDR3 regions. As originally analysed: Identification yielded 62 TRBV and 13 to 15 TRBJ segments across samples. MiXCR, applied by TCRdb to the multiplex PCR reads, yields one record per CDR3 protein. These V and J calls derive from TCRdb rather than the authors' analysis. The table has under 500,000 distinct CDR3 sequences, roughly 20% seen once.

V gene TRBV19 combines with J gene TRBJ2-2, with 9 bases fitting TRBD2. This receptor was identified in a female donor with Graves disease. The specimen comprised peripheral blood mononuclear cells (PBMCs), sampled when the disease was refractory, from a patient treated with antithyroid drugs. The chain's CDR3 is CASRWGDLYRVAGVHNTGELFF. The CDR3 coding sequence is TGTGCCAGTAGATGGGGGGACCTCTATCGAGTAGCGGGAGTGCATAACACCGGGGAGCTGTTTTTT.